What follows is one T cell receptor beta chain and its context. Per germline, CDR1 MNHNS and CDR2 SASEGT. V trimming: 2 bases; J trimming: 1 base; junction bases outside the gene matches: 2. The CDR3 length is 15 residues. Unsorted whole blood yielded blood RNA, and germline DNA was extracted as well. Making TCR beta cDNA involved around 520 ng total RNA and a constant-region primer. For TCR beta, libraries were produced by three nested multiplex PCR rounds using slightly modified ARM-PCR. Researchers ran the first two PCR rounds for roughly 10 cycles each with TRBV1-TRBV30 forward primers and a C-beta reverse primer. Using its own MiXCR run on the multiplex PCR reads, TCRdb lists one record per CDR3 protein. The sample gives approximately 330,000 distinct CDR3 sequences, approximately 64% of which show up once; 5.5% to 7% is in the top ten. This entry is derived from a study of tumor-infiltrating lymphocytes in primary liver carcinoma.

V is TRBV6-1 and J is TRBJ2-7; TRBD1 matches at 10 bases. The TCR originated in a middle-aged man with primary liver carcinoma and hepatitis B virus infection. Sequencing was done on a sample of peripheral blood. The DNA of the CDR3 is TGTGCCAGCAGTGAAAGGACAGGGGGATCCTACGAGCAGTACTTC. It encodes CASSERTGGSYEQYF.